One sample yielded the 13 T cell receptor beta chains listed below, sequenced in a study of T cell changes during pregnancy in multiple sclerosis (dated by TCRdb to between 2019 and 2020). The library was produced with the immunoSEQ multiplex PCR assay. Entries here come from immuneACCESS through TCRdb and include only in-frame sequences with V and J called. Some clones fail to appear in such tables; in the studies checked, an unresolved V gene covers under half of the shortfall, and the cause of the remainder is unknown. The table for this sample lists some 100,000 clones; approximately 92% of them were counted only once. The top ten hold around 3% of the sample. The sequencing used peripheral blood, collected in the second trimester of pregnancy. These receptors all stem from a female donor with multiple sclerosis, enrolled in a pregnancy study.

The V and J genes are TRBV10-3 and TRBJ2-1; 10 bases fit TRBD2. The CDR3 covers 20 residues. CDR1 ENHRY and CDR2 SYGVKD come from the germline V gene. V shed 4 bases and J 8 bases; nucleotides not matched to a gene: 23. The CDR3 loop reads CAISAPSNSEREGSQDEQFF. In DNA, the CDR3 is TGTGCCATCAGTGCCCCTTCCAACTCCGAGCGGGAGGGTAGCCAGGATGAGCAGTTCTTC.

This chain uses TRBV6-1 with TRBJ1-2, with D perhaps matching TRBD1 (5 bases). This CDR3 is built from 14 residues. Germline loops: CDR1 MNHNS, CDR2 SASEGT. Trimming removed 4 bases from V and 4 bases from J, with 13 bases in between. CDR3 loop: CASSVQGQGYGYTF. In nucleotides, the CDR3 is TGTGCCAGCAGTGTGCAGGGCCAGGGCTATGGCTACACCTTC.

The chain has TRBV27 and TRBJ1-2, with a tentative D call TRBD1 (6 bases). The CDR3 sequence is 14 residues long. Trimming pared 3 bases from V and 6 bases from J, leaving 14 bases between. Looked up from germline, CDR1 is MNHEY and CDR2 is SMNVEV (reference sequence). Written as DNA, the CDR3 is TGTGCCAGCAGTTTCAGGGGCGCGTACGATGGCTACACCTTC. Its protein product is CASSFRGAYDGYTF.

CDR3 coding DNA: TGTGCCAGTAGTTCTTACAATGAGCAGTTCTTC. It codes for CASSSYNEQFF. The V and J genes are TRBV19 and TRBJ2-1, with D unresolved. The V and J ends lost 5 bases and 4 bases respectively, with 3 bases between them. The CDR3 has 11 amino acids. CDR1 and CDR2 (germline): LNHDA, SQIVND (reference sequence).

This rearrangement joins TRBV27 to TRBJ2-1; 7 bases are a match to TRBD1. V shed 7 bases, J shed 10 bases, and the junction held 16 bases outside the gene matches. Per germline, CDR1 MNHEY and CDR2 SMNVEV (reference sequence). The CDR3 extends over 15 amino acids. CDR3 sequence: CASTLLGTAHGEQFF. CDR3 sequence (DNA): TGTGCCAGCACCCTACTGGGGACAGCCCATGGGGAGCAGTTCTTC.

There are many counts of this clone. J is TRBJ2-3 and V is TRBV6-5; weak D call: TRBD2 (6 bases). The ends were cut back, 6 bases at V and 4 bases at J, with 8 bases in the middle. The germline V gene has CDR1 MNHEY and CDR2 SVGAGI. The CDR3 consists of 12 residues. The CDR3 region is CASREGPDTQYF. The CDR3 nucleotides read TGTGCCAGCAGGGAGGGTCCAGATACGCAGTATTTT.

This chain connects TRBV9 to TRBJ1-4; D is perhaps TRBD1 (5 bases). The germline CDR1 and CDR2 sequences are SGDLS and YYNGEE. CDR3 length: 14 residues. V shed 3 bases and J shed 8 bases, with 14 bases lying between them. The CDR3 nucleotides read TGTGCCAGCAGCGACCCGACAGTGGGAGAAAAACTGTTTTTT. This translates into CASSDPTVGEKLFF.

This rearrangement joins TRBV9 to TRBJ1-2, with 7 bases that match TRBD1. J gave up 6 bases and V 0 bases, and 11 bases lay outside the gene matches. CDR1 SGDLS and CDR2 YYNGEE come from the germline V gene. This CDR3 contains 16 residues. The CDR3 is CASSVARTGRAHGYTF. For the CDR3, the DNA is TGTGCCAGCAGCGTAGCAAGGACAGGTCGCGCCCATGGCTACACCTTC.

The rearrangement links TRBV7-9 to TRBJ2-1; D possibly corresponds to TRBD1 (6 bases). Deletions cut 1 base from V and 4 bases from J, with 14 bases between. Germline V gene data show CDR1 as SEHNR and CDR2 as FQNEAQ (reference sequence). CDR3 length: 16 residues. In DNA, the CDR3 is TGTGCCAGCAGCTTAGATGACAGGACTTTATACAATGAGCAGTTCTTC. It encodes CASSLDDRTLYNEQFF. The full variable domain, rest sourced from reference TRBV7-9 and TRBJ2-1, is DTGVSQNPRHKITKRGQNVTFRCDPISEHNRLYWYRQTLGQGPEFLTYFQNEAQLEKSRLLSDRFSAERPKGSFSTLEIQRTEQGDSAMYLCASSLDDRTLYNEQFFGPGTRLTVL.

Details on this clone: Germline is not matched at one junction end, which may reflect a read error. V and J are TRBV7-7 and TRBJ2-1; 7 bases match TRBD1. This CDR3 is built from 15 residues. Germline assignment: CDR1 SSHAT and CDR2 FNYEAQ (reference sequence). The CDR3 coding sequence is TGTGCTAGCAGCCGGGGACAGTACTCCTACAATGAGCAGTTCTTC. Translated: CASSRGQYSYNEQFF.

The gene calls are TRBV5-1 and TRBJ2-1, with 7 positions matching TRBD2. CDR3 length equals 15 residues. CDR1 is SGHRS, CDR2 YFSETQ, per germline. Trimming at V came to 3 bases and at J to 6 bases, leaving 9 bases not matched to a gene. The DNA for the CDR3 is TGCGCCAGCAGCTGGCGGCCGGGAGGAAGCAATGAGCAGTTCTTC. Translation gives CASSWRPGGSNEQFF.

The chain carries TRBV7-2 and TRBJ2-1; 7 bases are shared with TRBD2. Germline V gene lookup returns CDR1 SGHTA and CDR2 FQGNSA. The CDR3 totals 16 residues. V was pared by 3 bases and J by 9 bases, with 14 bases of the junction left unmatched. Here the CDR3 reads CASSFHMRREFSEQFF. The CDR3 DNA sequence: TGTGCCAGCAGCTTCCACATGAGGCGGGAGTTCAGTGAGCAGTTCTTC.

The chain is built from TRBV9 and TRBJ2-3, with 7 positions matching TRBD2. CDR1 and CDR2 from the germline V gene are SGDLS and YYNGEE. V lost 0 bases, J lost 2 bases, and 6 bases stayed unmatched. The CDR3 extends over 16 amino acids. CDR3 region: CASSVAGSGVTDTQYF. In DNA form, the CDR3 reads TGTGCCAGCAGCGTAGCCGGAAGCGGGGTCACAGATACGCAGTATTTT.